This T cell receptor (beta chain) emerged from a study of CD8 T cells in Susac syndrome. Study as a whole: When blood was drawn, patients with Susac syndrome were on intravenous immunoglobulin alone, on corticosteroids, or therapy-naive.

The RNA, about 0.45 to 1 ug, was put through reverse transcription using random hexamers. TCRdb re-called the immunoSEQ multiplex PCR reads through MiXCR, storing one row per CDR3 protein. This table holds under 200,000 distinct CDR3 sequences, 95% to 97% found once. This clonotype showed up just once. Its antigen is unknown. The recently defined diagnostic criteria for definite or probable disease were met by the Susac syndrome patients. The CD8+ and CD4+ T cells were negatively isolated, with the TEMRA cells enriched by FACS. Looked up from germline, CDR1 is SEHNR and CDR2 is FQNEAQ (reference sequence). V lost 5 bases and J lost 8; bases outside the gene matches: 9. The CDR3 totals 14 residues. Study conclusions and caveats: CD4+ T cell repertoires in Susac syndrome exhibited no evidence of clonal expansion.

The sequence came from a human donor with Susac syndrome. The material sequenced was CD4+ T cells from PBMCs. The chain joins TRBV7-9 to TRBJ2-1; 7 bases are a match to TRBD2. CDR3 residues: CASSEQRGKDEQFF. CDR3 nucleotide sequence: TGTGCCAGCAGCGAGCAGCGGGGAAAGGATGAGCAGTTCTTC.